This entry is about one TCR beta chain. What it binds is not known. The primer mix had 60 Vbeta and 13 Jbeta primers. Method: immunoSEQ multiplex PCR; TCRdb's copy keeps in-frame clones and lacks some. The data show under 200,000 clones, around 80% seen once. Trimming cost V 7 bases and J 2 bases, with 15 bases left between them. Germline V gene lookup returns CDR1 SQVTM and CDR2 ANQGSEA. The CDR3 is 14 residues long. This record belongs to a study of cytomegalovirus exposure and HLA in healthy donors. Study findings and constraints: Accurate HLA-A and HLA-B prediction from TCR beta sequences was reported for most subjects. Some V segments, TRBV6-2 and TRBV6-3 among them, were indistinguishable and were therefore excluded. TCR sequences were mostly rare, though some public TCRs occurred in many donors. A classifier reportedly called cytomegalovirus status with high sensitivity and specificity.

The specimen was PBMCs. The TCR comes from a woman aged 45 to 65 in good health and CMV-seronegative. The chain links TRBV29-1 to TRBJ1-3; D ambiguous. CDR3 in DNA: TGCAGCGCAGAGACGGGGATCACTGGAAACACCATATATTTT. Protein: CSAETGITGNTIYF.